This T cell receptor beta chain stems from a study of blood T cells in healthy people across ages (dated by TCRdb to about 2015). Looking at the study overall: In model experiments, template switching captured roughly one uniquely barcoded TCR beta cDNA molecule for every two T cells. To track age-related changes in TCR beta repertoire diversity, the study relied on deep sequencing normalized with unique cDNA molecular identifiers. Donors were grouped into four age groups: young (average 16 years), middle-aged (roughly 37), aged (roughly 62) and long-lived (approximately 78). Donors of different ages were randomly distributed across sequencing lanes to avoid experimental bias. Using the same blood draw, the study looked at two additional independent replicas of 1 million unique cDNA reads for two donors, one aged 18 to 29 and the other aged 80 or older. Overall study outcomes, separate from this receptor: Observed TCR beta diversity per million T cells fell roughly linearly with age, and a significant reduction was already apparent by age around 39. Because the CMV infection status of the donors was unknown, age-related changes in expanded clonotypes may potentially have been confounded. Compared with the aged group, more naive CD4+ T cells, fewer expanded clones and increased TCR diversity were shown by the long-lived group, suggesting age selection. The percentage of naive T cells measured by flow cytometry correlated strongly with observed TCR beta diversity. Estimates of total diversity based on one million sequenced T cells were considered lower bounds and underestimates. Conclusive comparison of naive and antigen-experienced compartments was prevented by the profiling of bulk unsorted PBMCs.

Only a few counts were recorded for this clonotype. Its antigen target is currently unknown. Base qualities are not recorded, but no much larger clone differs from it by a single base. From a lookup of the germline V gene (reference sequence), CDR1 and CDR2 are LGHDT and YNNKEL. Including cysteine and phenylalanine, the CDR3 has 16 amino acids. The CDR3 DNA has 48 bases and is translated from base 1. Trimmed from V: 1 base; trimmed from J: 7 bases; junction bases lacking a gene match: 9. The donors were some 36 Caucasian individuals from Russia, aged roughly 6 to 100 years, who were systemically healthy. Each donor gave ten milliliters of peripheral blood, collected into EDTA-treated Vacutainer tubes. Ficoll-Paque density-gradient centrifugation was used to isolate PBMCs, with at least 7 million per sample. Total RNA was extracted from PBMCs with Trizol reagent, with at least 6 micrograms obtained per sample. The percentages of naive CD45RAhigh/CD27high T cells were determined by flow cytometry on a PBMC aliquot from every donor.

The receptor library was made with 5' RACE. TCRdb lists the instrument as Illumina HiSeq 2500. A second roughly 6 to 12 cycle PCR used a sample-barcoded 5' primer and a J-beta primer mix. A unique molecular identifier was introduced onto each TCR beta cDNA molecule by a template-switch 5' adaptor carrying 12 random nucleotides. Each sample yielded at least 3 million CDR3-containing paired-end reads. The Mint cDNA synthesis kit, primed by a TRBC-specific oligonucleotide, was used to synthesize first-strand cDNA from all RNA. After uracil-DNA glycosylase treatment, a first 18-cycle PCR used universal primers M1SS and BC2_uni_R on all cDNA. The authors processed their data as follows. For normalization, 1 million high-quality reads, each with a distinct molecular identifier, were randomly selected from each sample. Reads with shared molecular identifiers were discarded instead of being binned into consensus sequences. MiTCR, with a Q25 quality threshold and the strictest error-elimination algorithm, was used for CDR3 identification, clonotype clustering and error correction. Lower-bound total TCR beta diversity was estimated with a nonparametric unseen species model using Euler transformation. Using fastp at Q25 and MiXCR, TCRdb reprocessed the public reads and kept productive beta chains. Under each unique CDR3 protein, matching rows form one entry showing the most common genes and DNA. None of the V and J calls come from the authors' own analysis; TCRdb made them. For this sample there are 780,000 or so distinct CDR3 sequences; roughly 50% appear just once. The ten top clones hold around 41% of the sample.

The V and J segments used are TRBV3-1 and TRBJ2-7; TRBD2 lines up with 11 middle nucleotides. The sequenced material came from blood. This receptor was taken from a man aged 80 or over in good health. The nucleotide sequence reads TGTGCCAGCAGCCAAGGATTGAGGCTAGCGGGAGGAGAGCAGTACTTC. Translated, this is CASSQGLRLAGGEQYF.